The source of this T cell receptor (beta chain) is a study of a mutant IDH1 vaccine in newly diagnosed glioma. Sequenced by immunoSEQ multiplex PCR; TCRdb stores in-frame clones only, minus some. The data show approximately 110,000 clones, almost 90% seen once. Turning to this clone: Antigen unknown.

V was pared by 0 bases and J by 1 base, with 13 bases between. The CDR3 consists of 16 residues. Germline V gives CDR1 SGHRS, CDR2 YFSETQ. Regarding time point: week 11, during vaccination. Doses comprised 300 ug of mutant IDH1 20-mer peptide each, plus topical imiquimod. The specimen was PBMCs, collected from a glioma patient whose treatment included an IDH1 peptide vaccine. The chain couples TRBV5-1 to TRBJ1-1; no reliable D call. The sequence came from a woman aged 45-59 years with glioma. The chain's CDR3 is CASSLVLRSTNTEAFF. The CDR3 nucleotides read TGCGCCAGCAGCTTGGTCCTGCGGTCGACGAACACTGAAGCTTTCTTT.